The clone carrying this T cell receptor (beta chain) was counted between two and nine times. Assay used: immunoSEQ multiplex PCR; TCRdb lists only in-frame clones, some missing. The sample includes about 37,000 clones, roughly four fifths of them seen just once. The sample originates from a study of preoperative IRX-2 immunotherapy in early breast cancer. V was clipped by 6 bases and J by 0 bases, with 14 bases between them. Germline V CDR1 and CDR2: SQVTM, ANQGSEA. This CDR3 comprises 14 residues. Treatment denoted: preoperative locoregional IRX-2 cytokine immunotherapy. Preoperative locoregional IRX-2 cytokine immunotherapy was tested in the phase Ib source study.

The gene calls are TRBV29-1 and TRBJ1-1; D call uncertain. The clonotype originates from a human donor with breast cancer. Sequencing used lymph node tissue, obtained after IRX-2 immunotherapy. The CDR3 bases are TGCAGCGTGGCCCTCCTAAACATGAACACTGAAGCTTTCTTT. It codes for CSVALLNMNTEAFF.